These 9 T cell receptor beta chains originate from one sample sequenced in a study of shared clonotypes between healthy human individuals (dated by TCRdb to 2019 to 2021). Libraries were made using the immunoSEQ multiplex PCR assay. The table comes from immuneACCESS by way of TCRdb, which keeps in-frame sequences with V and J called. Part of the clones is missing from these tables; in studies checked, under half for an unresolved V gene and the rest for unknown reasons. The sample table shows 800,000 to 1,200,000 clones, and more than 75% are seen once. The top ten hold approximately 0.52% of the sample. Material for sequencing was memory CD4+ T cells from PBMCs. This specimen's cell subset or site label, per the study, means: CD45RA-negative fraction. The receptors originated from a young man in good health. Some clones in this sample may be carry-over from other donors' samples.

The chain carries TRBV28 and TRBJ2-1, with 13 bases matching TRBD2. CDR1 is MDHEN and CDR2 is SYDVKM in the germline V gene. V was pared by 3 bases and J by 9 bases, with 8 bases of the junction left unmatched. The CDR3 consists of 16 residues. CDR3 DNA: TGTGCCAGCAGTTTGCCAACTAGCGGGAGGGCGGGTGAGCAGTTCTTC. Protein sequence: CASSLPTSGRAGEQFF. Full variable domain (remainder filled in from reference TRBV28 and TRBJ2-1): DVKVTQSSRYLVKRTGEKVFLECVQDMDHENMFWYRQDPGLGLRLIYFSYDVKMKEKGDIPEGYSVSREKKERFSLILESASTNQTSMYLCASSLPTSGRAGEQFFGPGTRLTVL.

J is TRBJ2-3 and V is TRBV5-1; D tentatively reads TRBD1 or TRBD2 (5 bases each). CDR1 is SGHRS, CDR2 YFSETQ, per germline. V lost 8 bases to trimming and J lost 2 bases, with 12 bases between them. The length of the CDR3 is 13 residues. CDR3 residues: CASRDGPTDTQYF. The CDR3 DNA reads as TGCGCCAGTAGGGACGGACCCACAGATACGCAGTATTTT.

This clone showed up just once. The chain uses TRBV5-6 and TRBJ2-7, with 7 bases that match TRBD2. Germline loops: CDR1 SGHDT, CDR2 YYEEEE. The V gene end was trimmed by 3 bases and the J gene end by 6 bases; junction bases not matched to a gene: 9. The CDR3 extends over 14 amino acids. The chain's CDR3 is CASSSGRVTGEQYF. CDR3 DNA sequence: TGTGCCAGCAGCTCGGGGAGGGTAACGGGCGAGCAGTACTTC.

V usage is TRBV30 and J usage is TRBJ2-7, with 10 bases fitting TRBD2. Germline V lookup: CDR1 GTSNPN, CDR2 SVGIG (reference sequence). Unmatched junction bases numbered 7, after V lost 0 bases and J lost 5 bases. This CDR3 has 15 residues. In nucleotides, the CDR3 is TGTGCCTGGAGTGTTGGTGGGCTAGCGGGAGACGAGCAGTACTTC. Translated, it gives CAWSVGGLAGDEQYF.

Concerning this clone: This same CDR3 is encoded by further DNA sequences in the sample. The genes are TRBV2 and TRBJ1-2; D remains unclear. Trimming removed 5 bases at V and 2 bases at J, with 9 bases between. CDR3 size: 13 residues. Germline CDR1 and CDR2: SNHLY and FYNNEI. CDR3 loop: CASSPGPNYGYTF. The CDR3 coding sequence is TGTGCCAGCAGTCCTGGACCCAACTATGGCTACACCTTC. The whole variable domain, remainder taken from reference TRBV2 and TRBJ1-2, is EPEVTQTPSHQVTQMGQEVILRCVPISNHLYFYWYRQILGQKVEFLVSFYNNEISEKSEIFDDQFSVERPDGSNFTLKIRSTKLEDSAMYFCASSPGPNYGYTFGSGTRLTVV.

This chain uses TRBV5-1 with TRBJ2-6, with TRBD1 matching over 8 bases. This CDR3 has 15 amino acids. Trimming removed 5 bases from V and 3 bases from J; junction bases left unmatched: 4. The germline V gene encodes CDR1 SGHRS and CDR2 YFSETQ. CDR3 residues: CASRTGVGGANVLTF. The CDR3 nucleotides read TGCGCCAGCAGGACAGGGGTTGGTGGGGCCAACGTCCTGACTTTC.

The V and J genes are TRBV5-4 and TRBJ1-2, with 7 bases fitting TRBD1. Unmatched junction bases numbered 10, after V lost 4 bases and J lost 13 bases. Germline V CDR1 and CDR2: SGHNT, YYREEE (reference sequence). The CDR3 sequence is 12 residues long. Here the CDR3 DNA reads TGTGCCAGCAGCCGGGGGACAGTCGAGGGCACCTTC. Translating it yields CASSRGTVEGTF.

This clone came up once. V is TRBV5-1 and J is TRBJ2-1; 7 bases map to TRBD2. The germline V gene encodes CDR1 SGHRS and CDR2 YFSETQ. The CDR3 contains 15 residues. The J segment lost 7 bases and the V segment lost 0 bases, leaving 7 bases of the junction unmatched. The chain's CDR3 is CASSLAVAGLNEQFF. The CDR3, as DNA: TGCGCCAGCAGCTTGGCAGTAGCGGGTCTGAATGAGCAGTTCTTC. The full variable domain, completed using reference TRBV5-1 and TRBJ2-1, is KAGVTQTPRYLIKTRGQQVTLSCSPISGHRSVSWYQQTPGQGLQFLFEYFSETQRNKGNFPGRFSGRQFSNSRSEMNVSTLELGDSALYLCASSLAVAGLNEQFFGPGTRLTVL.

This CDR3 is CASSRRPTSRETQYF. In DNA form, the CDR3 reads TGTGCCAGCAGCCGACGACCAACATCTCGGGAGACCCAGTACTTC. This chain connects TRBV6-5 to TRBJ2-5, with D uncertain. The V end was cut by 6 bases, the J end by 5 bases, with 19 bases between. Germline V gene sequence: CDR1 MNHEY, CDR2 SVGAGI. This CDR3 is 15 amino acids long.